This entry lists 19 T cell receptor beta chains sequenced from one sample in a study of blood T cell repertoires in COVID-19. Clones were sequenced by immunoSEQ multiplex PCR, and TCRdb holds only the in-frame ones, with some missing. This table has under 250,000 clones, 80% to 85% appearing once. Sequencing was done on a sample of peripheral blood. These receptors all come from a woman aged 70-85 years with COVID-19, enrolled during active disease.

This chain links TRBV29-1 with TRBJ1-3, with D hard to call. CDR1 SQVTM and CDR2 ANQGSEA come from the germline V gene. The CDR3 extends over 14 amino acids. Trimming removed 1 base from V and 2 bases from J, with 9 bases in between. The CDR3 DNA reads as TGCAGCGTTGAAGTAGGAGGGACTGGAAACACCATATATTTT. It is translated as CSVEVGGTGNTIYF.

The chain joins TRBV5-1 to TRBJ2-2, with 7 bases identical to TRBD2. V shed 0 bases and J 0 bases; nucleotides not matched to a gene: 5. This CDR3 has 17 amino acids. Germline loops: CDR1 SGHRS, CDR2 YFSETQ. CDR3 sequence (DNA): TGCGCCAGCAGCTTGGGAACGCGGGGGACGAACACCGGGGAGCTGTTTTTT. Encoded protein: CASSLGTRGTNTGELFF.

This chain connects TRBV19 to TRBJ1-1, with TRBD1 identical over 7 bases. Germline-derived CDR1 and CDR2 are LNHDA and SQIVND (reference sequence). The CDR3 contains 15 residues. Trimming took 2 bases from V and 6 from J; bases not matched to a gene: 9. CDR3 amino acids: CASSIRGRGLPEAFF. DNA of the CDR3: TGTGCCAGTAGTATAAGGGGCAGGGGGTTACCTGAAGCTTTCTTT.

This chain links TRBV27 with TRBJ2-3; 9 bases line up with TRBD1. Germline CDR1 MNHEY, CDR2 SMNVEV (reference sequence). Losses at the gene ends were 7 bases for V and 3 bases for J; bases not matched to a gene: 11. The CDR3 is 16 residues long. The CDR3, as DNA: TGTGCCAGCAAGATGACAGGGGGAAGAGGGACAGATACGCAGTATTTT. Translation: CASKMTGGRGTDTQYF.

This chain connects TRBV5-6 to TRBJ2-7; 7 bases match TRBD2. The CDR3 runs 14 residues. Germline lookup yields CDR1 SGHDT and CDR2 YYEEEE. The V and J ends lost 2 bases and 1 base, in that order; junction bases with no gene match: 3. CDR3 region: CASSFEGGSYEQYF. Here the CDR3 DNA reads TGTGCCAGCAGCTTCGAGGGAGGGTCCTACGAGCAGTACTTC.

This rearrangement joins TRBV6-5 to TRBJ2-5; possible D gene TRBD2, 5 bases. Deletions cut 5 bases from V and 9 bases from J, with 16 bases between. The length of the CDR3 is 13 residues. Germline CDR1 is MNHEY and CDR2 is SVGAGI. The CDR3 nucleotides read TGTGCCAGCAGTCTCGAGGGTCCGAAGGCCCAGTACTTC. Its translation is CASSLEGPKAQYF.

The chain has TRBV11-2 and TRBJ2-7, with D unclear. V lost 6 bases to trimming and J lost 1 base, with 4 bases between them. CDR3 size: 11 residues. The germline gives CDR1 SGHAT, CDR2 FQNNGV. The CDR3 protein is CASRQSYEQYF. CDR3 sequence (DNA): TGTGCCAGCAGACAATCCTACGAGCAGTACTTC. The whole variable domain, filled in from reference TRBV11-2 and TRBJ2-7, reads EAGVAQSPRYKIIEKRQSVAFWCNPISGHATLYWYQQILGQGPKLLIQFQNNGVVDDSQLPKDRFSAERLKGVDSTLKIQPAKLEDSAVYLCASRQSYEQYFGPGTRLTVT.

This chain uses TRBV12-3 or TRBV12-4 with TRBJ1-2, with D maybe TRBD1 (5 bases). This CDR3 contains 12 residues. V was pared by 6 bases and J by 8 bases, with 13 bases between. The CDR3 sequence: CASSPGFRGYTF. In DNA form, the CDR3 reads TGTGCCAGCAGCCCAGGGTTTAGGGGCTACACCTTC.

This clone was recorded once. The rearrangement links TRBV12-3 or TRBV12-4 to TRBJ1-1; D uncertain. This CDR3 comprises 13 residues. V was trimmed by 3 bases and J by 0 bases, leaving 5 bases between them. CDR3 coding DNA: TGTGCCAGCAGTTTCAGTATGAACACTGAAGCTTTCTTT. Its translation: CASSFSMNTEAFF.

The chain is built from TRBV7-2 and TRBJ2-7; 13 positions match TRBD2. This CDR3 comprises 15 residues. V shed 5 bases and J 5 bases; nucleotides not matched to a gene: 6. The V gene's germline CDR1 is SGHTA and CDR2 FQGNSA. In DNA form, the CDR3 reads TGTGCCAGCAGCGAAACTAGCGGGAGGGGGGACGAGCAGTACTTC. The encoded protein is CASSETSGRGDEQYF. Using reference TRBV7-2 and TRBJ2-7 for the parts outside the CDR3, the full variable domain is GAGVSQSPSNKVTEKGKDVELRCDPISGHTALYWYRQSLGQGLEFLIYFQGNSAPDKSGLPSDRFSAERTGGSVSTLTIQRTQQEDSAVYLCASSETSGRGDEQYFGPGTRLTVT.

CDR3: CASSLQLAPQETQYF. CDR3 bases: TGTGCCAGCAGCTTACAACTAGCGCCTCAAGAGACCCAGTACTTC. The chain recombines TRBV7-6 with TRBJ2-5; 7 positions agree with TRBD2. Losses at the gene ends were 2 bases for V and 2 bases for J; bases not matched to a gene: 5. CDR3 length: 15 amino acids. Germline V lookup: CDR1 SGHVS, CDR2 FNYEAQ.

The chain links TRBV13 to TRBJ1-1, with D hard to call. The CDR3 totals 13 residues. Trimming stripped 1 base from V and 1 base from J, with 4 bases between. Looked up from germline, CDR1 is PRHDT and CDR2 is FYEKMQ (reference sequence). The CDR3 DNA follows: TGTGCCAGCAGCTTAGAACAGAACACTGAAGCTTTCTTT. Translating it yields CASSLEQNTEAFF.

Worth noting for this clone: The junction shows a germline mismatch at one end, possibly a read error. The J gene is TRBJ2-2, the V gene TRBV4-1, with D possibly being TRBD2 (6 bases). The CDR3 spans 16 residues. Germline V lookup: CDR1 MGHRA, CDR2 YSYEKL. The CDR3 loop is CARSRRGEEGTGELFF. In DNA form, the CDR3 reads TGCGCCCGCAGCCGAAGGGGAGAGGAGGGCACCGGGGAGCTGTTTTTT.

The rearrangement joins TRBV6-1 to TRBJ2-7; perhaps TRBD2 as D (6 bases). CDR1 MNHNS and CDR2 SASEGT come from the germline V gene. V was trimmed by 2 bases and J by 3 bases, leaving 14 bases between them. This CDR3 is 15 amino acids long. The CDR3 protein is CASSESLGTFYEQYF. The DNA for the CDR3 is TGTGCCAGCAGTGAATCTCTCGGGACTTTCTACGAGCAGTACTTC.

The chain has TRBV28 and TRBJ2-2, with D possibly matching TRBD2 (6 bases). V was shortened by 3 bases and J by 2 bases, with 13 bases between the two germline ends. This CDR3 spans 16 amino acids. Germline CDR1 reads MDHEN; CDR2 reads SYDVKM. This chain's CDR3 is CASSFWGVGNTGELFF. As DNA, the CDR3 is TGTGCCAGCAGTTTTTGGGGGGTAGGCAACACCGGGGAGCTGTTTTTT.

CDR3 sequence: CASRRGGASYEQYF. The CDR3 DNA sequence: TGTGCCAGCAGGAGGGGGGGCGCGTCCTACGAGCAGTACTTC. V is TRBV5-8 and J is TRBJ2-7; D may be TRBD2 (7 bases). V was clipped by 5 bases and J by 1 base, with 13 bases between them. Looked up from germline, CDR1 is SGHTS and CDR2 is YDEGEE. CDR3 length equals 14 residues.

This clone was detected ten times or more. This sequence joins TRBV7-6 and TRBJ2-3; D is undetermined. This CDR3 region has 14 residues. Germline V CDR1 and CDR2: SGHVS, FNYEAQ. V was trimmed by 2 bases and J by 2 bases, leaving 8 bases between them. CDR3 protein: CASSLLADTDTQYF. CDR3 bases: TGTGCCAGCAGCTTACTTGCGGACACAGATACGCAGTATTTT.

V is TRBV12-5 and J is TRBJ1-2; tentatively, D is TRBD1 (6 bases). Trimming removed 6 bases at V and 0 bases at J, with 11 bases between. CDR3 size: 14 residues. The V gene's germline CDR1 is LGHNT and CDR2 FRNRAP. The CDR3 here is CASGRGGPNYGYTF. In DNA form, the CDR3 reads TGTGCTAGTGGCAGGGGCGGGCCTAACTATGGCTACACCTTC. The variable domain in full, with the rest retrieved from reference TRBV12-5 and TRBJ1-2, is DARVTQTPRHKVTEMGQEVTMRCQPILGHNTVFWYRQTMMQGLELLAYFRNRAPLDDSGMPKDRFSAEMPDATLATLKIQPSEPRDSAVYFCASGRGGPNYGYTFGSGTRLTVV.

The V gene is TRBV18, the J gene TRBJ1-3; 9 bases are shared with TRBD1. This CDR3 has 15 amino acids. The germline V gene has CDR1 KGHSH and CDR2 LQKENI. V shed 2 bases and J 4 bases; nucleotides not matched to a gene: 3. For the CDR3, the DNA is TGTGCCAGCTCACCAACAACAGGGGGCGGAAACACCATATATTTT. Its protein is CASSPTTGGGNTIYF.